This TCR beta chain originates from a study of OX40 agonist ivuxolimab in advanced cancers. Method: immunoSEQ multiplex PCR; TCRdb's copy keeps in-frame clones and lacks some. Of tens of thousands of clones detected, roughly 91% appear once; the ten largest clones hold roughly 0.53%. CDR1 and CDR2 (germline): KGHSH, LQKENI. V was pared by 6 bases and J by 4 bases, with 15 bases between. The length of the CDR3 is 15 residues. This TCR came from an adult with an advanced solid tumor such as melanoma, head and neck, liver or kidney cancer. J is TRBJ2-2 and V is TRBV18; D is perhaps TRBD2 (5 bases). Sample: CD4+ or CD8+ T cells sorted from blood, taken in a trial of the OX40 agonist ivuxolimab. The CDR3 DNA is TGTGCCAGCTCCTCACTCGAGAGGGTCACCGGGGAGCTGTTTTTT. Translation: CASSSLERVTGELFF.